The rows below give T cell receptor beta chains drawn from one sample of a study of blood T cell repertoires in COVID-19. Clones were sequenced by immunoSEQ multiplex PCR, and TCRdb holds only the in-frame ones, with some missing. The table has 150,000 or so clones, approximately 86% seen once. Sequencing input: peripheral blood. These TCRs come from a man in his fifties or sixties with COVID-19, enrolled during active disease. The CDR3 runs from the conserved cysteine through the conserved F or W. The D gene is left open where the match is weak. Size is omitted from some rows. Given values are once, few, many or a class for expanded clones.

TRBV21-1	TRBJ1-2	.	.	TGTGCCAGCAGCAAATCCCACAAGAACTATGGCTACACCTTC	CASSKSHKNYGYTF
TRBV7-2	TRBJ2-3	.	.	TGTGCCAGCAGCCGCCTCGGAGATACGCAGTATTTT	CASSRLGDTQYF
TRBV2	TRBJ1-1	.	.	TGTGCCAGCACCGAGGACATGAACACTGAAGCTTTCTTT	CASTEDMNTEAFF
TRBV12-5	TRBJ2-7	.	.	TGTGCTAGTGGTTTGATCGACAGAATCTACGAGCAGTACTTC	CASGLIDRIYEQYF
TRBV30	TRBJ1-4	once	.	TGTGCCTGTTTCCCTCAGGGAGGCGAAAAACTGTTTTTT	CACFPQGGEKLFF
TRBV7-2	TRBJ1-1	few	.	TGTGCCAGCAGCTTTTCGACAGGGAACACTGAAGCTTTCTTT	CASSFSTGNTEAFF
TRBV25-1	TRBJ2-1	.	TRBD2	TGTGCCAGCAGTGAATCGGGAGGAGCTCTTAAGTCCTACAATGAGCAGTTCTTC	CASSESGGALKSYNEQFF
TRBV24-1	TRBJ1-4	.	.	TGTGCCACCAGTGTGGTTACTGATGAAAAACTGTTTTTT	CATSVVTDEKLFF
TRBV12-5	TRBJ2-3	.	TRBD2	TGTGCTAGTGGCCAAGGACTAGCGGGCCCCACAGATACGCAGTATTTT	CASGQGLAGPTDTQYF
TRBV7-3	TRBJ2-1	once	TRBD2	TGTGCCAGCAGCCGCCTAGCGGGCCCCTACAATGAGCAGTTCTTC	CASSRLAGPYNEQFF
TRBV14	TRBJ2-7	once	.	TGTGCCAGCAGCCTACGACAGGCCGGTCCCTACGAGCAGTACTTC	CASSLRQAGPYEQYF
TRBV6-5	TRBJ1-1	.	TRBD1	TGTGCCAGCAGTTACCAGACAGGGGGGAACACTGAAGCTTTCTTT	CASSYQTGGNTEAFF
TRBV11-1	TRBJ1-1	.	.	TGTGCCAGCAGCCGGAACAGAAACACTGAAGCTTTCTTT	CASSRNRNTEAFF
TRBV24-1	TRBJ1-6	few	TRBD1	TGTGCCACCAGTGAGGGGGACAGAAATTCACCCCTCCACTTT	CATSEGDRNSPLHF
TRBV18	TRBJ1-4	.	TRBD1	TGTGCCAGCTCACCAGAGCCCAAAGGGGGCTATAGTGAAAAACTGTTTTTT	CASSPEPKGGYSEKLFF
TRBV28	TRBJ1-3	.	.	TGTGCCAGCAGTTTACGGACAGCGAGCTCTGGAAACACCATATATTTT	CASSLRTASSGNTIYF
TRBV28	TRBJ2-7	.	TRBD1	TGTGCCAGCAGTTTACCCGGACAGGCAAAGGGAGAGCAGTACTTC	CASSLPGQAKGEQYF
TRBV7-9	TRBJ2-1	.	TRBD2	TGTGCCAGCAGCAAGTCCGGGACTAGTCACAATGAGCAGTTCTTC	CASSKSGTSHNEQFF
TRBV28	TRBJ1-5	.	.	TGTGCCAGCAGCATTAATCAGCCCCAGCATTTT	CASSINQPQHF
TRBV11-1	TRBJ2-5	.	.	TGTGCCAGCACCTTTGATGGCCGCGGAGAGACCCAGTACTTC	CASTFDGRGETQYF
TRBV3-1/TRBV3-2	TRBJ2-3	.	.	TGTGCCAGCAGCCAAGCCTATACTAGCACAGATACGCAGTATTTT	CASSQAYTSTDTQYF
TRBV4-1	TRBJ2-1	.	TRBD2	TGCGCCAGCAGCCAAGTACTAGCGGGGTACAATGAGCAGTTCTTC	CASSQVLAGYNEQFF
TRBV6-4	TRBJ1-1	.	TRBD1	TGTGCCAGCAGTGAGTGGGCAGGGACAGGCACTGAAGCTTTCTTT	CASSEWAGTGTEAFF
TRBV6-4	TRBJ1-4	few	.	TGTGCCAGCAAATTAAGGTCAGGGGATGAAAAACTGTTTTTT	CASKLRSGDEKLFF
TRBV6-5	TRBJ1-1	once	TRBD1	TGTGCCAGCACCGGACAGGGCTACACTGAAGCTTTCTTT	CASTGQGYTEAFF
TRBV5-1	TRBJ2-1	.	TRBD2	TGCGCCAGCAGCAGAAATAGCGGGGGGACAAACAATGAGCAGTTCTTC	CASSRNSGGTNNEQFF
TRBV27	TRBJ2-7	.	TRBD1	TGTGCCAGCAGTCTGCAGGGGGCGGCTCGGGAGCAGTACTTC	CASSLQGAAREQYF
TRBV5-1	TRBJ1-6	.	.	TGCGCCAGCAGCTTGGCACAGAGTTATAATTCACCCCTCCACTTT	CASSLAQSYNSPLHF
TRBV7-2	TRBJ2-5	.	.	TGTGCCAGCAGCCTCCTCTCCCCAGAGACCCAGTACTTC	CASSLLSPETQYF
TRBV19	TRBJ1-1	.	.	TGTGCCAGTAGTGCCAGGGCCCCTTTGAACACTGAAGCTTTCTTT	CASSARAPLNTEAFF
TRBV19	TRBJ2-5	.	TRBD1	TGTGCCAGTAGAAATACAGGGGGGCGGGAGACCCAGTACTTC	CASRNTGGRETQYF
TRBV4-2	TRBJ1-3	.	TRBD1	TGTGCCAGCAGCGGCAGGACAGGGGGCTTAGGAAACACCATATATTTT	CASSGRTGGLGNTIYF
TRBV5-1	TRBJ2-2	.	.	TGCGCCAGCAGCTTGGATATCAGAACCGGGGAGCTGTTTTTT	CASSLDIRTGELFF
TRBV6-2/TRBV6-3	TRBJ2-7	.	TRBD1	TGTGCCAGCAGCCTAACACGGGACAGACAGGGTGTCTACGAGCAGTACTTC	CASSLTRDRQGVYEQYF
TRBV30	TRBJ1-5	.	.	TGTGCCTGGAGTGCCCCACAAGTTTATCAGCCCCAGCATTTT	CAWSAPQVYQPQHF
TRBV6-5	TRBJ1-5	few	TRBD1	TGTGCCAGCAGGGAGGTTGGGACAGTTAATCAGCCCCAGCATTTT	CASREVGTVNQPQHF
TRBV5-1	TRBJ1-1	.	.	TGCGCCAGCAGCTTGACCCACAGGGTCGGGGACACTGAAGCTTTCTTT	CASSLTHRVGDTEAFF
TRBV3-1/TRBV3-2	TRBJ2-1	.	.	TGTGCCAGCAACCTCTCTGGGGGCCAGAAGTTCTTC	CASNLSGGQKFF
TRBV25-1	TRBJ2-2	.	.	TGTGCCAGCAGTACCCCCTCAGGGAACACCGGGGAGCTGTTTTTT	CASSTPSGNTGELFF
TRBV6-2/TRBV6-3	TRBJ1-5	.	.	TGTGCCAGCAGTTACTTCGGGCAGGGCGGCAATCAGCCCCAGCATTTT	CASSYFGQGGNQPQHF
TRBV18	TRBJ2-7	.	.	TGTGCCAGCTCAGCTCAGGGCCCCTACGAGCAGTACTTC	CASSAQGPYEQYF
TRBV11-3	TRBJ2-7	.	TRBD2	TGTGCCAGCAGCCCAGCGGGGGTTTCCTACGAGCAGTACTTC	CASSPAGVSYEQYF
TRBV5-1	TRBJ2-7	.	.	TGCGCCAGCAGCTTGGTTGGGGGCATAGGGGGCTACGAGCAGTACTTC	CASSLVGGIGGYEQYF
TRBV28	TRBJ2-3	.	TRBD2	TGTGCCAGCAGTTCCCCGGGAGGGAGCACAGATACGCAGTATTTT	CASSSPGGSTDTQYF
TRBV11-1	TRBJ2-2	.	TRBD2	TGTGCCAGCAGCCCACTAGCGGGAGGGCCTACGGGGGAGCTGTTTTTT	CASSPLAGGPTGELFF
TRBV4-2	TRBJ2-1	.	.	TGTGCCAGCAGCCCCGGGACTGGCCTATACAATGAGCAGTTCTTC	CASSPGTGLYNEQFF
TRBV5-6	TRBJ2-1	.	.	TGTGCCAGCAGCTTGGAGGCCGGGAGAGTCTACAATGAGCAGTTCTTC	CASSLEAGRVYNEQFF
TRBV2	TRBJ1-3	.	TRBD1	TGTGCCAGCAGTGAAGGGGGGACAGGGGCTGGAAACACCATATATTTT	CASSEGGTGAGNTIYF
TRBV27	TRBJ1-4	.	.	TGTGCCAGCAGTTTTTTAACGGAATTGGGGGCTGAAAAACTGTTTTTT	CASSFLTELGAEKLFF
TRBV7-3	TRBJ2-3	.	TRBD2	TGTGCCAGCAGCCCTCTAGCGGGGGCCCTTAGCACAGATACGCAGTATTTT	CASSPLAGALSTDTQYF
TRBV7-9	TRBJ1-1	.	.	TGTGCCAGCAGCATGGACTTAGTAATGAACACTGAAGCTTTCTTT	CASSMDLVMNTEAFF